This is a list of T cell receptor beta chains from one sample in a study of neurological immune-mediated disorders. TCRdb passed the 5' RACE reads through MiXCR, listing each CDR3 protein once. The sample includes about 38,000 distinct CDR3 sequences, roughly 10% of them seen just once. Sequenced: PBMCs. The receptor set was obtained from a man between 60 and 70 years old with HTLV-1-associated myelopathy (HAM/TSP). Both conserved end residues are part of each CDR3. A D gene is named only where the DNA matches it firmly. Where a row states a size, it is once, few, many or the class of an expanded clone; other rows omit it.

TRBV7-6,many,TRBJ2-1,TRBD2,CASSRTSDSSYNEQFF,TGTGCCAGCAGTAGAACTAGCGATAGCTCCTACAATGAGCAGTTCTTC
TRBV7-2,many,TRBJ2-3,.,CASSPLARGATDTQYF,TGTGCCAGCAGTCCCCTTGCTAGGGGCGCGACAGATACGCAGTATTTT
TRBV20-1,many,TRBJ2-7,TRBD2,CSARASGADATYEQYF,TGCAGTGCTAGAGCCAGCGGGGCGGACGCCACCTACGAGCAGTACTTC
TRBV5-1,few,TRBJ2-7,.,CASSHRGASYEQYF,TGCGCCAGCAGCCACCGGGGGGCCTCCTACGAGCAGTACTTC
TRBV7-2,many,TRBJ2-7,TRBD1,CASSAIDRGSYGGEQYF,TGTGCCAGCAGCGCTATAGACAGGGGATCATACGGGGGTGAGCAGTACTTC
TRBV20-1,many,TRBJ1-1,.,CSARVDTKGTEAFF,TGCAGTGCTAGGGTAGACACGAAGGGTACTGAAGCTTTCTTT
TRBV2,many,TRBJ1-5,.,CASSIRGRGQPQHF,TGTGCCAGCAGTATCCGGGGGCGCGGTCAGCCCCAGCATTTT
TRBV6-6,many,TRBJ1-5,.,CASSSGQEPQHF,TGTGCCAGCAGCTCCGGGCAGGAGCCCCAGCATTTT
TRBV7-2,many,TRBJ2-4,.,CASSPPASPNTKNIQYF,TGTGCCAGCAGCCCCCCGGCAAGTCCCAACACCAAAAACATTCAGTACTTC
TRBV20-1,many,TRBJ1-1,.,CSARDHGGAGTEAFF,TGCAGTGCTAGAGATCACGGGGGCGCGGGCACTGAAGCTTTCTTT
TRBV28,many,TRBJ2-1,TRBD1,CASIIGGQGAVNEQFF,TGTGCCAGCATAATAGGAGGACAGGGGGCAGTCAATGAGCAGTTCTTC
TRBV7-3,many,TRBJ2-4,.,CASSLGPAKNIQYF,TGTGCCAGCAGCTTAGGTCCAGCCAAAAACATTCAGTACTTC
TRBV9,many,TRBJ1-6,.,CASSGDSNNSPLHF,TGTGCCAGCAGCGGCGACAGCAATAATTCACCCCTCCACTTT
TRBV12-3/TRBV12-4,many,TRBJ2-2,.,CASSFGGGTGELFF,TGTGCCAGCAGTTTTGGGGGCGGCACCGGGGAGCTGTTTTTT
TRBV20-1,few,TRBJ2-5,.,CSASRLETQYF,TGCAGTGCTAGTCGGTTGGAGACCCAGTACTTC
TRBV20-1,many,TRBJ1-2,TRBD1,CSADKEGTDFYGYTF,TGCAGTGCGGATAAGGAAGGGACAGACTTCTATGGCTACACCTTC
TRBV7-9,many,TRBJ2-7,.,CASSLAGGAYEQYF,TGTGCCAGCAGCTTAGCAGGGGGGGCCTACGAGCAGTACTTC
TRBV20-1,many,TRBJ2-7,.,CSANPPHAVHYEQYF,TGCAGTGCCAACCCCCCCCACGCGGTCCACTACGAGCAGTACTTC
TRBV5-1,many,TRBJ2-2,.,CASSLATRGTGELFF,TGCGCCAGCAGCTTGGCCACGAGGGGTACCGGGGAGCTGTTTTTT
TRBV7-9,many,TRBJ2-3,.,CASSLGGGPSGTDTQYF,TGTGCCAGCAGCTTAGGAGGAGGGCCCTCAGGCACAGATACGCAGTATTTT
TRBV5-6,many,TRBJ2-3,.,CASVTLKDHDPDTQYF,TGTGCCAGCGTCACCTTGAAAGATCACGATCCAGATACGCAGTATTTT
TRBV9,medium-sized,TRBJ2-5,TRBD1,CASSEGTGGAKETQYF,TGTGCCAGCAGCGAAGGGACAGGGGGCGCCAAAGAGACCCAGTACTTC
TRBV28,many,TRBJ2-7,.,CASSPLSISSYEQYF,TGTGCCAGCAGTCCCCTTAGCATCAGCTCCTACGAGCAGTACTTC
TRBV27,few,TRBJ2-5,.,CASSSLSRALETQYF,TGTGCCAGCTCTTCCCTGAGCCGGGCGCTGGAGACCCAGTACTTC
TRBV20-1,many,TRBJ2-3,.,CSATGKGGTDTQYF,TGCAGTGCTACAGGGAAGGGTGGCACAGATACGCAGTATTTT
TRBV7-3,.,TRBJ2-7,.,CASSLGYGYEQYF,TGTGCCAGCAGCTTAGGATACGGCTACGAGCAGTACTTC
TRBV18,many,TRBJ2-5,TRBD1,CASSPGQGGETQYF,TGTGCCAGCTCACCAGGACAGGGTGGCGAGACCCAGTACTTC